In its sample, the clone carrying this TCR beta chain was seen many times. The CDR3 contains 15 residues. CDR1 is DFQATT, CDR2 SNEGSKA, per germline (reference sequence). The ends were cut back, 2 bases at V and 4 bases at J, with 16 bases in the middle. TCRdb re-called the RACE reads through MiXCR, storing one row per CDR3 protein. The sample consists of about 110,000 distinct CDR3 sequences, roughly 11% of them appearing once. The data were taken from a study of human T cells and chemical hapten exposure. Time point indicated: patch test 1, 2 weeks after DPC sensitization. This sample's treatment: therapeutic diphenylcyclopropenone sensitization with weekly scalp DPC.

Specimen: whole blood, collected in connection with sensitization to the hapten diphenylcyclopropenone (DPC). The chain recombines TRBV20-1 with TRBJ2-3; D gene unclear. This receptor was obtained from a woman in her thirties or forties with alopecia areata. Some clones in this sample may be carry-over from other donors' samples. This CDR3 is CSARNTRSASDTQYF. The CDR3 DNA is TGCAGTGCTAGAAACACAAGATCGGCCTCAGATACGCAGTATTTT.